The TCR beta chain under discussion was sequenced for a study of blood T cell repertoires in COVID-19. In the authors' methods: Amplification of reference gene primers was used by the study to estimate nucleated cell counts. Data came from immunoSEQ multiplex PCR; TCRdb stores just in-frame clones and leaves some out. V, J and clone size were drawn from that table, and D and trimming were deduced from the DNA. Found here are 45,000 to 55,000 clones, approximately 87% of them singletons; the top ten hold about 5.8%. Germline V gene lookup returns CDR1 SEHNR and CDR2 FQNEAQ (reference sequence). The CDR3 is 14 amino acids. The trim removed 3 bases at V and 10 bases at J, leaving 6 bases unmatched.

What was sequenced was peripheral blood. This sequence joins TRBV7-9 and TRBJ2-2; TRBD2 aligns across 9 bases. The receptor was derived from a human donor in a cohort sampled during active COVID-19. The CDR3 loop is CASSLEAGGAELFF. Here the CDR3 DNA reads TGTGCCAGCAGCTTGGAAGCGGGGGGCGCGGAGCTGTTTTTT.